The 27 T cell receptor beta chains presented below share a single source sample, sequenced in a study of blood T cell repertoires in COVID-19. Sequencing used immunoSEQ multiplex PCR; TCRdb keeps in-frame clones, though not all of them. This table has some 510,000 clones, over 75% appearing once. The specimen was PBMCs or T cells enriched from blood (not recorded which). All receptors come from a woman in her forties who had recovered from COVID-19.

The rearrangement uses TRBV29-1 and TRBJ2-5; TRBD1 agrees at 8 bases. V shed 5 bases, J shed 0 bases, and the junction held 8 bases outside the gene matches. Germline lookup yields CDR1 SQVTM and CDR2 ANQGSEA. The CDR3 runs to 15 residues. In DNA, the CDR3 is TGCAGCGTTTACCGGACAGGGACGTACCAAGAGACCCAGTACTTC. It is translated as CSVYRTGTYQETQYF.

CDR3 in amino acids: CSASQQGLGYEQYF. The CDR3 DNA reads as TGCAGTGCTAGTCAGCAGGGACTAGGATACGAGCAGTACTTC. The J gene is TRBJ2-7, the V gene TRBV20-1; TRBD2 matches 8 bases. Germline V gives CDR1 DFQATT, CDR2 SNEGSKA (reference sequence). Germline trimming cut 3 bases from V and 4 bases from J; bases unmatched to any gene: 8. The CDR3 contains 14 residues.

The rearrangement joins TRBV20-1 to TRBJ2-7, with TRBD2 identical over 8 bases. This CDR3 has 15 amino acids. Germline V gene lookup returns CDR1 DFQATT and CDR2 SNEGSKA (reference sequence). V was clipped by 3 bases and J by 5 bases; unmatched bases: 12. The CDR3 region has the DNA TGCAGTGCTAGTACCCTGAGCGGGGGTCGGGACGAGCAGTACTTC. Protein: CSASTLSGGRDEQYF.

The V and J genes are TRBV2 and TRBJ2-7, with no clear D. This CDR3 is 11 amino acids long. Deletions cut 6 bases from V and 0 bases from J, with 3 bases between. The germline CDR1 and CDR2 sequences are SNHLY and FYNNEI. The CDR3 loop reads CASRSSYEQYF. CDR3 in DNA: TGTGCCAGCAGGAGCTCCTACGAGCAGTACTTC.

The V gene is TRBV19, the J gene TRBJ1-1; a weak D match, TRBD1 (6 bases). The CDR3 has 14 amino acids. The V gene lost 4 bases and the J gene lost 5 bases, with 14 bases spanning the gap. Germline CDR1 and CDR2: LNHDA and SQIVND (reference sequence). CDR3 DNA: TGTGCCAGTAGTAGGGGGCGGGGGCAGACTGAAGCTTTCTTT. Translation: CASSRGRGQTEAFF.

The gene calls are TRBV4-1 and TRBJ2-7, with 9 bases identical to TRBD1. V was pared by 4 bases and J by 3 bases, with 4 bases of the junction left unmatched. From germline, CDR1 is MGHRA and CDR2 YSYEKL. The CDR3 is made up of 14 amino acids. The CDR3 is CASSPDRGNYEQYF. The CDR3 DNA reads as TGCGCCAGCAGCCCCGACAGGGGGAACTACGAGCAGTACTTC.

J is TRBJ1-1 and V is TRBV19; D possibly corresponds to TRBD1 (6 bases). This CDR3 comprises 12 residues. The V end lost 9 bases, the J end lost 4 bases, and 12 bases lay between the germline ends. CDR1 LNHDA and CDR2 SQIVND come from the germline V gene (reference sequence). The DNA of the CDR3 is TGTGCCAGCAAGGACAGCCTCACTGAAGCTTTCTTT. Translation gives CASKDSLTEAFF.

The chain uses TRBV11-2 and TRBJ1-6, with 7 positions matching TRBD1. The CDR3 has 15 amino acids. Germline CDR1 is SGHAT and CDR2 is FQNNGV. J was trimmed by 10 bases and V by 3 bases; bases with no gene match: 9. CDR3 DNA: TGTGCCAGCAGCTTGGGGACAGCCCTGGGGTCACCCCTCCACTTT. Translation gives CASSLGTALGSPLHF.

The CDR3 is CASSLGMGLTMGYTF. CDR3 DNA sequence: TGTGCCAGCAGCCTTGGAATGGGGTTGACTATGGGCTACACCTTC. The V and J genes are TRBV14 and TRBJ1-2; no firm D call. The germline gives CDR1 SGHDN, CDR2 FVKESK. Trimming removed 4 bases from V and 8 bases from J, with 20 bases in between. This CDR3 contains 15 residues.

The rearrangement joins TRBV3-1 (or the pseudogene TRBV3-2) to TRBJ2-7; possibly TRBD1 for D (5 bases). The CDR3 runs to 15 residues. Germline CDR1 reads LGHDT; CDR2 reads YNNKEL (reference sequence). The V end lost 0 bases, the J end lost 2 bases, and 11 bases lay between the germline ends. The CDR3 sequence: CASSQDLGHPYEQYF. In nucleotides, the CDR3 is TGTGCCAGCAGCCAAGATCTAGGACACCCCTACGAGCAGTACTTC.

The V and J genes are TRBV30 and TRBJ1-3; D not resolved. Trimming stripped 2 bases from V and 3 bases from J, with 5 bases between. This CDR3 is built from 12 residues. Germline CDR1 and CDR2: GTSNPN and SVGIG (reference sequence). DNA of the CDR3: TGTGCCTGGAGTACAAGTGGAAACACCATATATTTT. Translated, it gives CAWSTSGNTIYF.

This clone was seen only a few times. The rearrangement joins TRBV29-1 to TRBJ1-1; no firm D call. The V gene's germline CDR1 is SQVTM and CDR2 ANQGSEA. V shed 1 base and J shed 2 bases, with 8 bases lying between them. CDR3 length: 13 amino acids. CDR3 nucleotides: TGCAGCGTTGAAGTGTCGGTTAACACTGAAGCTTTCTTT. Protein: CSVEVSVNTEAFF.

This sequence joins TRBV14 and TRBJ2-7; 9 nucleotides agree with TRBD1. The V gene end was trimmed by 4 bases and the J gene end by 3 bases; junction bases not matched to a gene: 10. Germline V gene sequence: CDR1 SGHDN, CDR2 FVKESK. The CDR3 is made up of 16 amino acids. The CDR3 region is CASSPQPDRGFYEQYF. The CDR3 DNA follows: TGTGCCAGCAGCCCCCAACCGGACAGGGGATTCTACGAGCAGTACTTC.

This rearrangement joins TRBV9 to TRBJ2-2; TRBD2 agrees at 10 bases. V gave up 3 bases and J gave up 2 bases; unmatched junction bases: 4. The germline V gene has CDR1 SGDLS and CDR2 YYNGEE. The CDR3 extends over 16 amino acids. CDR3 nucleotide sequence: TGTGCCAGCAGCGCCAGGACTAGCGGAAACACCGGGGAGCTGTTTTTT. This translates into CASSARTSGNTGELFF.

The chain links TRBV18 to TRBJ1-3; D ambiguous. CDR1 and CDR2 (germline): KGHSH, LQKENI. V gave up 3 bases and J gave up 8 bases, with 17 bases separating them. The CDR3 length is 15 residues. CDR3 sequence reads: CASSPSGTGRDTIYF. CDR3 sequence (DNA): TGTGCCAGCTCACCCTCCGGTACCGGGAGGGACACCATATATTTT. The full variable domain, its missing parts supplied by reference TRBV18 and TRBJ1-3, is NAGVMQNPRHLVRRRGQEARLRCSPMKGHSHVYWYRQLPEEGLKFMVYLQKENIIDESGMPKERFSAEFPKEGPSILRIQQVVRGDSAAYFCASSPSGTGRDTIYFGEGSWLTVV.

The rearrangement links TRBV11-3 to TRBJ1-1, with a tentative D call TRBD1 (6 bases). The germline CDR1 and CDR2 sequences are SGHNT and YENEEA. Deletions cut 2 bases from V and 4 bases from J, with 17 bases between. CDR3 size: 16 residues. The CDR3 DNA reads TGTGCCAGCAGCTTACCTATATGGACAGATTCCACTGAAGCTTTCTTT. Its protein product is CASSLPIWTDSTEAFF.

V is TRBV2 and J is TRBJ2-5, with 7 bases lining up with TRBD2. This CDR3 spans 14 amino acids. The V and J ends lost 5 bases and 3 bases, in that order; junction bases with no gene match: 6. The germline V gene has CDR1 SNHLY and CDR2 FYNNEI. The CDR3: CASSTQAGEETQYF. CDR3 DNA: TGTGCCAGCAGTACCCAGGCGGGAGAAGAGACCCAGTACTTC.

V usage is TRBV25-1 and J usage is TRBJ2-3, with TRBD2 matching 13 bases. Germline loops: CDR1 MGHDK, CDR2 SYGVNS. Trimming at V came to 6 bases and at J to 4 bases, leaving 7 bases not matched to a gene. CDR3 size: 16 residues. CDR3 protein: CASRTSGRSGADTQYF. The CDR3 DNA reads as TGTGCCAGCAGGACTAGCGGGAGGAGTGGTGCAGATACGCAGTATTTT.

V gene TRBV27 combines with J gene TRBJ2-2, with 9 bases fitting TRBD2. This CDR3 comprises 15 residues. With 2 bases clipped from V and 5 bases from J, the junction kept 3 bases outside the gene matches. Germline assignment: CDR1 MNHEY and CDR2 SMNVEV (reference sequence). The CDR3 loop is CASSLGSGRTGELFF. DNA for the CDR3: TGTGCCAGCAGTTTAGGTAGCGGGAGAACCGGGGAGCTGTTTTTT.

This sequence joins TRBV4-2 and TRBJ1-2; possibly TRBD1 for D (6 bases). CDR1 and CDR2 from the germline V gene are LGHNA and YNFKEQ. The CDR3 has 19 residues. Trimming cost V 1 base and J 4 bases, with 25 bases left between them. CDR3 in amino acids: CASSQGPSNYRELAYGYTF. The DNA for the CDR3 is TGTGCCAGCAGCCAAGGACCTTCAAACTACAGGGAATTAGCCTATGGCTACACCTTC.

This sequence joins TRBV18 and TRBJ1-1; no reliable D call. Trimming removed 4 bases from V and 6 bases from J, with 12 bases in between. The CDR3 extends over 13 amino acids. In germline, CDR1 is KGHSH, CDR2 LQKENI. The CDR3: CASSQGGRPEAFF. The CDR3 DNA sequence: TGTGCCAGCTCACAGGGAGGGCGCCCTGAAGCTTTCTTT.

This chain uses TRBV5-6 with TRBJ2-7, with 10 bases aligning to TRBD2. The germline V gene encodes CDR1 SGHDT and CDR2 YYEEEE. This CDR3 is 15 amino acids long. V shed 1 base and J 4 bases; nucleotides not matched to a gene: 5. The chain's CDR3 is CASSLLPSGGYEQYF. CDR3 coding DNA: TGTGCCAGCAGCTTGCTTCCTAGCGGGGGTTACGAGCAGTACTTC.

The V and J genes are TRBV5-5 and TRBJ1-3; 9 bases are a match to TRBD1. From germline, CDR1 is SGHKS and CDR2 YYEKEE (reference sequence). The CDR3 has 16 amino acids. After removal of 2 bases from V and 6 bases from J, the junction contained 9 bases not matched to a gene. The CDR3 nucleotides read TGTGCCAGCAGCTTTCTGGACAGGGGATCGTTAAACACCATATATTTT. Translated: CASSFLDRGSLNTIYF.

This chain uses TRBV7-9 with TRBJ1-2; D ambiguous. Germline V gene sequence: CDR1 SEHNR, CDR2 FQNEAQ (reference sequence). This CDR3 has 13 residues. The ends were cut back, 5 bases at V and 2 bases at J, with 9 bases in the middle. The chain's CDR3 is CASSLDWNYGYTF. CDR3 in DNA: TGTGCCAGCAGCCTGGACTGGAACTATGGCTACACCTTC. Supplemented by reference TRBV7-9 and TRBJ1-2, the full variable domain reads DTGVSQNPRHKITKRGQNVTFRCDPISEHNRLYWYRQTLGQGPEFLTYFQNEAQLEKSRLLSDRFSAERPKGSFSTLEIQRTEQGDSAMYLCASSLDWNYGYTFGSGTRLTVV.

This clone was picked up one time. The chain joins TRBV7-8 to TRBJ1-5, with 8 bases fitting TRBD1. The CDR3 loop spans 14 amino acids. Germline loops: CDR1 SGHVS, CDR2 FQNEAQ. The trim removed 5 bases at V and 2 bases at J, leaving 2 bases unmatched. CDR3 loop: CASSPGQGNQPQHF. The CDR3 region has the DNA TGTGCCAGCAGCCCGGGACAGGGCAATCAGCCCCAGCATTTT.

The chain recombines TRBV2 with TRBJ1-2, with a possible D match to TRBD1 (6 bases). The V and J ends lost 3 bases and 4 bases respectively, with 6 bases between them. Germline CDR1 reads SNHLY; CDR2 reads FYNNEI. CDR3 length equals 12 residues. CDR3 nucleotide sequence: TGTGCCAGCAGTGAGGGGGCCTATGGCTACACCTTC. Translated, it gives CASSEGAYGYTF.

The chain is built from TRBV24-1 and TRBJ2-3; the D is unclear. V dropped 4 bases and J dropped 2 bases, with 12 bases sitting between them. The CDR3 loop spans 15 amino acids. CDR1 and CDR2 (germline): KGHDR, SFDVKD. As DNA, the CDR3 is TGTGCCACCAGTGACTCCGGGTCCATCACAGATACGCAGTATTTT. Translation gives CATSDSGSITDTQYF.